This paragraph covers one T cell receptor beta chain sequence. The antigen it binds to is not known. Base quality data are lacking; no much larger clone is found one base away. This sample was taken from a study of blood T cell repertoires in COVID-19 (dated by TCRdb to about 2020). Looking at the study overall: Samples covering the acute and convalescent phases of COVID-19 were provided by collaborators in the United States, Italy and Spain. The material from the prospective study consisted of cDNA or gDNA derived from T cells, B-cell-depleted T cells, or PBMCs. Deeply sampled blood TCRbeta repertoires from subjects exposed to, actively infected with, or recovered from COVID-19 were included in the dataset. The repertoires were released in a freely available public database intended as a resource for research on the immune response to SARS-CoV-2. The samples were drawn from two sources: the first 160 participants of the ongoing ImmuneRACE study, and 1,000 to 1,500 subjects contributed by 6 global collaborators. A de-identified subject ID, COVID-19 status, age in years and sex were almost always included in the sample metadata. HLA class I and class II types, where available, came from metadata supplied by the sample provider rather than from assay-based typing. Overall results and qualifications from the work: How much clinical and demographic metadata was included differed by source and by participant, and the metadata was provided uncurated.

TCRbeta CDR3 regions were amplified from genomic DNA using the immunoSEQ Assay, a bias-controlled multiplex PCR. The paper's data handling went like this. The number of nucleated cells in each sample was estimated by amplification of reference gene primers within the assay. To quantify the absolute abundance of each unique TCRbeta CDR3 rearrangement, sequence reads were collapsed and filtered. For each sample, productive Simpson clonality was calculated as the square root of Simpson's diversity index across productive rearrangements. TCRdb provides this immuneACCESS table in a form limited to in-frame rearrangements. Some clones are lacking; in checked studies, under half of them reflect an unresolved V gene, and why the rest are absent is not known. The DNA was the basis for D and trimming; V, J and clone size are from that table. The table for this sample lists fewer than 250,000 clones; 70% to 90% of them were counted only once. Of the sample, 1% to 1.4% falls within the top ten clones.

V sheds 5 bases and J sheds 4 bases, leaving 24 bases between their ends. The CDR3 runs 18 residues from the cysteine to the phenylalanine. Of all the DNA, just the CDR3 is kept, 54 bases in frame from base 1. CDR1 and CDR2 (SGHTA, FQGNSA) derive from the germline V gene. Each collaborating institution followed its own protocols to collect whole blood in K2EDTA tubes. For TCRbeta analysis, collaborators shipped samples in one of three forms: frozen whole blood, isolated PBMCs, or DNA extracted from either of those sample types. The chain uses TRBV7-2 and TRBJ1-5; TRBD1 is perhaps the D gene, given 5 matching bases. This receptor was taken from a young man with acute or convalescent COVID-19. The sample consisted of peripheral blood. The DNA sequence is TGTGCCAGCAGCAACCAAGGGATCACAGGAAACCGTAATCAGCCCCAGCATTTT. This sequence encodes CASSNQGITGNRNQPQHF. Here the CDR3 is joined to the reference TRBV7-2 and TRBJ1-5 genes, and the full variable domain is: GAGVSQSPSNKVTEKGKDVELRCDPISGHTALYWYRQSLGQGLEFLIYFQGNSAPDKSGLPSDRFSAERTGGSVSTLTIQRTQQEDSAVYLCASSNQGITGNRNQPQHFGDGTRLSIL.